Listed here is a single T cell receptor beta chain. Its cognate antigen is unknown. Each gene name is a mouse one. With the read ending 1 residue before the CDR3 end, the germline J gene is used to fill in that end. The data were produced by immunoSEQ multiplex PCR, yet TCRdb's version contains in-frame clones alone and is incomplete. Of about 17,000 clones listed, 60% to 75% are singletons. The entry originates in a study of tissue T cells after allogeneic stem cell transplantation. Study results and caveats: Blood and spleen captured only part of the tissue TCR repertoire.

The CDR3 is made up of 10 amino acids. V lost 9 bases, J lost 4 bases, and 5 bases lay in between. The germline CDR1 and CDR2 sequences are LGHNA and YSYQKL. V usage is TRBV2 and J usage is TRBJ2-3, with D hard to call. The source is a female BALB/c mouse in good health. The mouse line has the MHC haplotype H2-d. Input material: spleen. The sequenced part of the CDR3 DNA is TGTGCCAGGGGGTCAGAAACGCTGTAT. Encoded protein: CARGSETLY. The full CDR3 reads CARGSETLYF.